This T cell receptor beta chain was recovered during a study of T cells in Graves' hyperthyroidism and ophthalmopathy. For the study at large: Peripheral blood was collected at initial diagnosis, before any treatment. Study outcomes and limitations: Prediction of ophthalmopathy progression came a median around 6 months pre-onset.

For the diagnoses, clinical symptoms, serum thyroxine and TRAb, thyroid ultrasound and orbital computed tomography were used. The CDR3 length is 15 residues. Germline CDR1 is PRHDT and CDR2 is FYEKMQ (reference sequence). Trimming took 1 base from V and 2 from J, leaving 12 bases between them. What was amplified from RNA transcripts were TCR beta CDR3 regions. Primed by the HTBI set, a first-round RT-PCR was run on the TCR CDR3. A single record per CDR3 protein comes from TCRdb applying MiXCR to the multiplex PCR reads. The sample holds fewer than 200,000 distinct CDR3 sequences, about 9% seen once. To note about this clonotype: What it binds is not known.

The TCR sequence derives from a woman between 18 and 29 years old with Graves' hyperthyroidism that later progressed to Graves' ophthalmopathy. The chain recombines TRBV13 with TRBJ2-7; D may be TRBD2 (6 bases). The sample consisted of blood. CDR3 region: CASSLALARAYEQYF. The CDR3 DNA follows: TGTGCCAGCAGCTTAGCCCTAGCGAGAGCCTACGAGCAGTACTTC.